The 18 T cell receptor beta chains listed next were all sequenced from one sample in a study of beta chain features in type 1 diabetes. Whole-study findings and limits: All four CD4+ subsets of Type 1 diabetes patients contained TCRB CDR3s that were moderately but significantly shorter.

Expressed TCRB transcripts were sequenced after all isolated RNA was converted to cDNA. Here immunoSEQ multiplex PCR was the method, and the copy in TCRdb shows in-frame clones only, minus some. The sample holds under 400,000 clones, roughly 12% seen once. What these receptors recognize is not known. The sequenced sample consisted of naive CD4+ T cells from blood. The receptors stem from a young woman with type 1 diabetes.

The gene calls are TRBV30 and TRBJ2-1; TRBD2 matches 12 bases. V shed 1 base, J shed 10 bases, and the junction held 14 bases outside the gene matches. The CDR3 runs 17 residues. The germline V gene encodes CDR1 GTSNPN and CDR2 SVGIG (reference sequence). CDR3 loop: CAWSATRTSGILREQFF. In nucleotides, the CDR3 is TGTGCCTGGAGTGCCACCCGGACTAGCGGGATACTAAGAGAGCAGTTCTTC.

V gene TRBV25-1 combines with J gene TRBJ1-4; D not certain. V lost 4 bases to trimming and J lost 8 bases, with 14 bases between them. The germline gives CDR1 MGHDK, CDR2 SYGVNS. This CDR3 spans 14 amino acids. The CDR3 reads CASSAGSSGEKLFF. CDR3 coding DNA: TGTGCCAGCAGTGCCGGGTCCTCGGGGGAAAAACTGTTTTTT.

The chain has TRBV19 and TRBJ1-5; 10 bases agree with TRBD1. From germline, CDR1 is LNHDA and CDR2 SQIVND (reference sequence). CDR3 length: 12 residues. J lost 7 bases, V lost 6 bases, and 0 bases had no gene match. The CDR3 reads CASRDRGQPQHF. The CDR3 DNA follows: TGTGCCAGTAGGGACAGGGGGCAGCCCCAGCATTTT.

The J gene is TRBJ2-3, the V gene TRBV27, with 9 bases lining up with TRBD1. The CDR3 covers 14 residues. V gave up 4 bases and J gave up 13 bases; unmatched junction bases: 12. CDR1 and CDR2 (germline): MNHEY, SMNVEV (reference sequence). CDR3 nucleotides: TGTGCCAGCAGTTCCCCATTAACAGGGGGCTCGGAGTATTTT. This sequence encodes CASSSPLTGGSEYF.

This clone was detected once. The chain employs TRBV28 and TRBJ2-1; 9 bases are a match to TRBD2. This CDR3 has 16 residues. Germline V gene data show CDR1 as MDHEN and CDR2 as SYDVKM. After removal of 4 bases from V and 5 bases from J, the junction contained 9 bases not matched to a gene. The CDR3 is CASSSPSGNYHNEQFF. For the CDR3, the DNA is TGTGCCAGCAGTTCACCTAGCGGGAACTACCACAATGAGCAGTTCTTC.

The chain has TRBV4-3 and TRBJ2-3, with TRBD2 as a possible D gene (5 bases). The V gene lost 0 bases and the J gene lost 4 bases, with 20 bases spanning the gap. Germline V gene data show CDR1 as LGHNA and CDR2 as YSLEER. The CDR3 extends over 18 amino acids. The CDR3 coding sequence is TGCGCCAGCAGCCAAGATTCGGCAGGCGGGCCAAATTCAGATACGCAGTATTTT. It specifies CASSQDSAGGPNSDTQYF.

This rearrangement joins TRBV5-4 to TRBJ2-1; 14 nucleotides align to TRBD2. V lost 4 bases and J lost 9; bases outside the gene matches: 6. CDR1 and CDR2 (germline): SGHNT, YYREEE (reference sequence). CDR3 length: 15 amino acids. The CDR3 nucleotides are TGTGCCAGCAGCCCAGGGACTAGCGGGAGAGTTGAGCAGTTCTTC. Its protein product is CASSPGTSGRVEQFF.

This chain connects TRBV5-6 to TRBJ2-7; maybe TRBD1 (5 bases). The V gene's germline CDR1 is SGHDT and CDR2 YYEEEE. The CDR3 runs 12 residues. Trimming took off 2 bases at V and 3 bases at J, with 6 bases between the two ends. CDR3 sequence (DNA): TGTGCCAGCAGCTTAACAGGCTACGAGCAGTACTTC. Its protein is CASSLTGYEQYF.

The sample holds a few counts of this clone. The DNA of the CDR3 is TGTGCCAGCAGCCGCCTTTTGGCAGGGCCGGGCGAAAAACTGTTTTTT. It is translated as CASSRLLAGPGEKLFF. The chain couples TRBV7-9 to TRBJ1-4, with TRBD1 as a possible D gene (5 bases). There are 16 residues in the CDR3. V was pared by 5 bases and J by 8 bases, with 21 bases between. Per germline, CDR1 SEHNR and CDR2 FQNEAQ (reference sequence). The variable domain in full, completed from reference TRBV7-9 and TRBJ1-4, reads DTGVSQNPRHKITKRGQNVTFRCDPISEHNRLYWYRQTLGQGPEFLTYFQNEAQLEKSRLLSDRFSAERPKGSFSTLEIQRTEQGDSAMYLCASSRLLAGPGEKLFFGSGTQLSVL.

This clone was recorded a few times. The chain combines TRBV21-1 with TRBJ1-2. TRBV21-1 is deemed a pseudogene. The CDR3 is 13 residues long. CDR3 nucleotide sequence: TGTGCCAGCAGCAAGCCTAGGAGTAAGGGCTACACCTTC. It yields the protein CASSKPRSKGYTF.

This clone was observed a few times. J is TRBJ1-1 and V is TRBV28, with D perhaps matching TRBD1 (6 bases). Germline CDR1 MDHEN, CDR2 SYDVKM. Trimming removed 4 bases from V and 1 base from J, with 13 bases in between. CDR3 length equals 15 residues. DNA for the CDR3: TGTGCCAGCAGTTCATCAGGGGCCGGGAACACTGAAGCTTTCTTT. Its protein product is CASSSSGAGNTEAFF.

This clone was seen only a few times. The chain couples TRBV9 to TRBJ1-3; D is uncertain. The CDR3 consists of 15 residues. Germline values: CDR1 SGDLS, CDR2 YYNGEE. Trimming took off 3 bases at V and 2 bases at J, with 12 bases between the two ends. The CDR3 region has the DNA TGTGCCAGCAGCGACTCGCCGGGGACTGGAAACACCATATATTTT. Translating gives CASSDSPGTGNTIYF.

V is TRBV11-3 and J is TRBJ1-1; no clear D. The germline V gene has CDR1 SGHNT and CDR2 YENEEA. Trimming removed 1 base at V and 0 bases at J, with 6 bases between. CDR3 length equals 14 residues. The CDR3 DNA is TGTGCCAGCAGCTTAGTAGCACTGAACACTGAAGCTTTCTTT. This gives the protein CASSLVALNTEAFF.

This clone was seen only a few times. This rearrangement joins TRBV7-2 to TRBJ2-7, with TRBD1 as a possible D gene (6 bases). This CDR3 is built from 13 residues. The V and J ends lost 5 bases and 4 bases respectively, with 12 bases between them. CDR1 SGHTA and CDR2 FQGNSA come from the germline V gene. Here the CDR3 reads CASSVDRQYEQYF. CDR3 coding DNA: TGTGCCAGCAGCGTAGACAGGCAGTACGAGCAGTACTTC.

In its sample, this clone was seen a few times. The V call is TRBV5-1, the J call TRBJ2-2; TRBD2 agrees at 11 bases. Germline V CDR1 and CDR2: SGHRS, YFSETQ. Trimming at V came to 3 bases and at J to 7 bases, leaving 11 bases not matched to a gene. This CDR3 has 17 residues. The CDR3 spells CASSYSLLAGDFGELFF. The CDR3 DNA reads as TGCGCCAGCAGCTACTCCCTACTAGCGGGAGACTTCGGGGAGCTGTTTTTT.

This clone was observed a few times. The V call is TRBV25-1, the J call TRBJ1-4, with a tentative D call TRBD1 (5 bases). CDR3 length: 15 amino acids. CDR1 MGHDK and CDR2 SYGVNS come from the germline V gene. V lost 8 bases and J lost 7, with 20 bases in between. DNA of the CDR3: TGTGCCAGCCCCGGTGAGGGAGGGCAGGGTGAAAAACTGTTTTTT. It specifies CASPGEGGQGEKLFF.

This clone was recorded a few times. Here the CDR3 reads CAWTPGQTQYF. CDR3 DNA: TGTGCCTGGACGCCGGGACAGACGCAGTATTTT. This rearrangement joins TRBV30 to TRBJ2-3; 7 nucleotides line up with TRBD1. Trimming at V came to 4 bases and at J to 9 bases, leaving 4 bases not matched to a gene. The CDR3 loop spans 11 amino acids. CDR1 is GTSNPN and CDR2 is SVGIG in the germline V gene (reference sequence).

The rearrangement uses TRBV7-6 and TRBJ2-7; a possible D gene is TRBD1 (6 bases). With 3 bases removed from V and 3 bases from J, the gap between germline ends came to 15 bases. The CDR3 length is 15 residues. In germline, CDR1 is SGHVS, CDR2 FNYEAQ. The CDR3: CASSLVARGFYEQYF. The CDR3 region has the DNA TGTGCCAGCAGCTTGGTCGCCAGGGGCTTCTACGAGCAGTACTTC.